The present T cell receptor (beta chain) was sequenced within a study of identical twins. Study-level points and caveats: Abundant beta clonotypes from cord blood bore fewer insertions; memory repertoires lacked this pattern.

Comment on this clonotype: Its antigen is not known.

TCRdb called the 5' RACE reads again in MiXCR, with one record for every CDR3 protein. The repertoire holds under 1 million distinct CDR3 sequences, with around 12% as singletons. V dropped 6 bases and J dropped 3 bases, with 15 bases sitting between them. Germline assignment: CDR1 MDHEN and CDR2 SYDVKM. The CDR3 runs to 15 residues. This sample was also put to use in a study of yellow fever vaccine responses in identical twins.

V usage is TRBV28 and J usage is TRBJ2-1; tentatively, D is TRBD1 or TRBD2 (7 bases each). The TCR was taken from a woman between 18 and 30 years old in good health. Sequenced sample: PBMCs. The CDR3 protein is CASSRGGADYNEQFF. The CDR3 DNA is TGTGCCAGCAGCAGGGGGGGAGCGGACTACAATGAGCAGTTCTTC.